This T cell receptor (beta chain) was sequenced during a study of blood T cell repertoires in COVID-19. On the study more broadly: Samples came from the United States, Italy and Spain, spanning acute and convalescent COVID-19. T cells, B-cell-depleted T cells, or PBMCs provided the cDNA or gDNA that served as material.

The CDR3 has 14 residues. Germline CDR1 and CDR2: SEHNR and FQNEAQ (reference sequence). V was cut by 2 bases and J by 3 bases, with 10 bases left in between. Authors' methods: Estimates of nucleated cell counts were drawn from the amplification of reference gene primers. Repertoires were generated with immunoSEQ multiplex PCR, while TCRdb's copy carries only in-frame clones and drops some. V and J calls plus clone size are reproduced from that table; the DNA served to infer D and trimming. Of fewer than 15,000 clones listed, around 87% were seen once; the top ten hold around 20%. The origin of this receptor is a human donor with active COVID-19. The donor label of this sample is uncertain. Sequenced input: peripheral blood. The chain employs TRBV7-9 and TRBJ2-5; no clear D gene. CDR3 residues: CASSLSRLEETQYF. In DNA form, the CDR3 reads TGTGCCAGCAGCTTAAGCCGCCTGGAAGAGACCCAGTACTTC.